Following are 21 T cell receptor beta chains from one sample sequenced in a study of control samples from healthy donors and cancer patients. Profiled with immunoSEQ multiplex PCR; TCRdb holds only in-frame clones, not every one. The data hold more than 140,000 clones, with around 94% observed a single time. The sample comprised blood. Receptors were obtained from a man aged 35 to 55 in good health.

V gene TRBV7-9 combines with J gene TRBJ1-2, with D possibly TRBD1 on 6 matching bases. Looked up from germline, CDR1 is SEHNR and CDR2 is FQNEAQ (reference sequence). V was pared by 4 bases and J by 5 bases, with 17 bases between. The CDR3 sequence is 15 residues long. The CDR3 reads CASSSDSPNLYGYTF. In nucleotides, the CDR3 is TGTGCCAGCAGCTCGGACAGCCCGAACTTGTATGGCTACACCTTC.

This chain uses TRBV6-5 with TRBJ1-6; 9 bases are shared with TRBD1. Trimming removed 8 bases from V and 10 bases from J; junction bases left unmatched: 12. The germline gives CDR1 MNHEY, CDR2 SVGAGI. This CDR3 spans 15 amino acids. The CDR3 here is CASGHGGQGGSPLHF. In DNA, the CDR3 is TGTGCCAGCGGACACGGGGGACAGGGAGGATCACCCCTCCACTTT.

The chain carries TRBV3-1 (or the pseudogene TRBV3-2) and TRBJ2-3; 15 bases agree with TRBD2. This CDR3 has 17 residues. CDR1 is LGHDT, CDR2 YNNKEL, per germline (reference sequence). V dropped 6 bases and J dropped 4; count of bases not matched to a gene: 8. The CDR3 bases are TGTGCCAGCAGTTCCTATCGGACTAGCGGGAGGGCAGATACGCAGTATTTT. Encoded protein: CASSSYRTSGRADTQYF.

The V gene is TRBV6-6, the J gene TRBJ2-7, with 13 bases fitting TRBD2. V trimming: 6 bases; J trimming: 10 bases; junction bases outside the gene matches: 6. The CDR3 spans 13 residues. Germline loops: CDR1 MNHNY, CDR2 SVGAGI (reference sequence). The CDR3 sequence: CASSLGLAGVQYF. The DNA of the CDR3 is TGTGCCAGCAGCCTTGGACTAGCGGGAGTACAGTACTTC.

In DNA, the CDR3 is TGTGCCATCAGCGCAGGGTACGAGCAGTACTTC. It is translated as CAISAGYEQYF. V gene TRBV10-3 combines with J gene TRBJ2-7; D is possibly TRBD1 (5 bases). Germline CDR1 is ENHRY and CDR2 is SYGVKD. The CDR3 totals 11 residues. V was trimmed by 6 bases and J by 4 bases, leaving 7 bases between them.

The genes are TRBV3-1 (or the pseudogene TRBV3-2) and TRBJ1-4; D gene unclear. The CDR3 is 16 residues long. The V and J ends lost 0 bases and 3 bases respectively, with 11 bases between them. Per the germline V gene, CDR1 is LGHDT and CDR2 is YNNKEL (reference sequence). The CDR3 sequence: CASSQDLTVPNEKLFF. DNA of the CDR3: TGTGCCAGCAGCCAAGATCTAACGGTCCCTAATGAAAAACTGTTTTTT.

The CDR3 DNA reads as TGTGCCAGCAGCCCTACCCCTCCAGGGGGCGCTTTCTTT. Amino acids: CASSPTPPGGAFF. The chain combines TRBV25-1 with TRBJ1-1, with 8 bases matching TRBD1. Germline-derived CDR1 and CDR2 are MGHDK and SYGVNS. The junction had 11 bases not matched to a gene; V was cut back by 6 bases and J by 11 bases. The CDR3 contains 13 residues.

The J gene is TRBJ1-1, the V gene TRBV28; the D gene is possibly TRBD1 (5 bases). CDR3 length equals 13 residues. V lost 0 bases, J lost 4 bases, and 6 bases lay in between. The germline V gene has CDR1 MDHEN and CDR2 SYDVKM. The CDR3 loop reads CASSLWGGTEAFF. The CDR3 DNA follows: TGTGCCAGCAGTTTATGGGGGGGCACTGAAGCTTTCTTT.

This chain uses TRBV30 with TRBJ2-7; no clear D gene. This CDR3 has 11 residues. Germline V gene data show CDR1 as GTSNPN and CDR2 as SVGIG (reference sequence). V lost 2 bases and J 7 bases, leaving 9 bases between the germline ends. The CDR3 is CAWSNKGEQYF. As DNA, the CDR3 is TGTGCCTGGAGTAACAAAGGGGAGCAGTACTTC. Looking up the rest from reference TRBV30 and TRBJ2-7 gives the full variable domain: SQTIHQWPATLVQPVGSPLSLECTVEGTSNPNLYWYRQAAGRGLQLLFYSVGIGQISSEVPQNLSASRPQDRQFILSSKKLLLSDSGFYLCAWSNKGEQYFGPGTRLTVT.

This clone was found once. This sequence joins TRBV7-9 and TRBJ2-7; TRBD1 matches 8 bases. This CDR3 region has 14 residues. Germline CDR1 and CDR2: SEHNR and FQNEAQ (reference sequence). V lost 1 base and J lost 6; bases outside the gene matches: 5. The CDR3 loop is CASSLGTGFFEQYF. CDR3 coding DNA: TGTGCCAGCAGCTTAGGGACAGGGTTTTTCGAGCAGTACTTC.

The chain uses TRBV6-2 or TRBV6-3 and TRBJ2-2, with 7 bases matching TRBD2. Germline CDR1 reads MNHEY; CDR2 reads SVGEGT. CDR3 length: 16 residues. Germline trimming cut 0 bases from V and 7 bases from J; bases unmatched to any gene: 8. The CDR3 is CASSYSRASGGGELFF. DNA for the CDR3: TGTGCCAGCAGTTACTCGCGGGCTAGCGGAGGCGGGGAGCTGTTTTTT.

The chain joins TRBV7-2 to TRBJ2-2; D possibly matches TRBD1 or TRBD2 (6 bases each). Germline values: CDR1 SGHTA, CDR2 FQGNSA. CDR3 length: 15 amino acids. V lost 1 base and J lost 6, with 12 bases in between. The CDR3 region has the DNA TGTGCCAGCAGCTTAGTTCGGGGGACACCCGGGGAGCTGTTTTTT. It translates to CASSLVRGTPGELFF.

The chain joins TRBV2 to TRBJ2-2; 7 positions agree with TRBD2. V was pared by 3 bases and J by 6 bases, with 16 bases of the junction left unmatched. Per the germline V gene, CDR1 is SNHLY and CDR2 is FYNNEI. The CDR3 consists of 18 residues. CDR3 in DNA: TGTGCCAGCAGTGATCCCTGGGGCGGGAGTATATCTCCCGGGGAGCTGTTTTTT. Translated: CASSDPWGGSISPGELFF. Full variable domain (remainder filled in from reference TRBV2 and TRBJ2-2): EPEVTQTPSHQVTQMGQEVILRCVPISNHLYFYWYRQILGQKVEFLVSFYNNEISEKSEIFDDQFSVERPDGSNFTLKIRSTKLEDSAMYFCASSDPWGGSISPGELFFGEGSRLTVL.

The rearrangement joins TRBV28 to TRBJ1-6; TRBD1 agrees at 7 bases. V trimming: 7 bases; J trimming: 5 bases; junction bases outside the gene matches: 14. The germline CDR1 and CDR2 sequences are MDHEN and SYDVKM. The CDR3 totals 17 residues. CDR3 bases: TGTGCCAGCACCCGGACAGGCCACGAGGGGAATAATTCACCCCTCCACTTT. Translated: CASTRTGHEGNNSPLHF.

The chain employs TRBV21-1 and TRBJ1-5. TRBV21-1 is designated a pseudogene. The CDR3 is made up of 15 amino acids. The CDR3 sequence: CASSGGGSRNQPQHF. The CDR3 nucleotides read TGTGCCAGCAGCGGGGGGGGTTCGCGCAATCAGCCCCAGCATTTT.

The J gene is TRBJ1-4, the V gene TRBV27; perhaps TRBD1 as D (5 bases). This CDR3 has 16 amino acids. Trimming left V 3 bases short and J 5 bases short, with 16 bases between. The germline V gene has CDR1 MNHEY and CDR2 SMNVEV (reference sequence). DNA for the CDR3: TGTGCCAGCAGTTTCTCTGGGGCGACAAGCAATGAAAAACTGTTTTTT. It is translated as CASSFSGATSNEKLFF.

The CDR3 nucleotides are TGCAGTGCTAGTAGAGGGGGCGATAAAAACATTCAGTACTTC. Translated, it gives CSASRGGDKNIQYF. V gene TRBV20-1 combines with J gene TRBJ2-4; 7 bases fit TRBD1. V shed 3 bases, J shed 4 bases, and the junction held 6 bases outside the gene matches. Germline V gene data show CDR1 as DFQATT and CDR2 as SNEGSKA (reference sequence). This CDR3 comprises 14 residues.

The chain joins TRBV7-8 to TRBJ2-5; D is uncertain. Germline V lookup: CDR1 SGHVS, CDR2 FQNEAQ. CDR3 size: 13 residues. Between the trimmed V and J ends, which lost 1 base and 4 bases, there was a span of 7 bases. In DNA, the CDR3 is TGTGCCAGCAGCTTAGACTGGAGAGAGACCCAGTACTTC. This encodes CASSLDWRETQYF. Together with reference TRBV7-8 and TRBJ2-5, the CDR3 gives the full variable domain: GAGVSQSPRYKVAKRGQDVALRCDPISGHVSLFWYQQALGQGPEFLTYFQNEAQLDKSGLPSDRFFAERPEGSVSTLKIQRTQQEDSAVYLCASSLDWRETQYFGPGTRLLVL.

The chain joins TRBV6-5 to TRBJ2-7; tentative D call: TRBD2 (6 bases). V was clipped by 6 bases and J by 3 bases, with 18 bases between them. The CDR3 runs to 15 residues. Germline lookup yields CDR1 MNHEY and CDR2 SVGAGI. The CDR3 loop is CASSPGLSPSYEQYF. The CDR3 DNA follows: TGTGCCAGCAGCCCGGGACTTTCTCCTAGCTACGAGCAGTACTTC.

The chain combines TRBV3-1 (or the pseudogene TRBV3-2) with TRBJ1-5; D possibly corresponds to TRBD1 (5 bases). Trimming stripped 0 bases from V and 4 bases from J, with 7 bases between. Per the germline V gene, CDR1 is LGHDT and CDR2 is YNNKEL (reference sequence). The CDR3 is made up of 14 amino acids. DNA of the CDR3: TGTGCCAGCAGCCAAGATCCAGGGAATCAGCCCCAGCATTTT. Its translation: CASSQDPGNQPQHF.

The chain carries TRBV18 and TRBJ2-3, with D hard to call. The germline gives CDR1 KGHSH, CDR2 LQKENI. The V end was cut by 3 bases, the J end by 0 bases, with 10 bases between. This CDR3 spans 15 amino acids. The CDR3, as DNA: TGTGCCAGCTCACCGTCGCAGCCTAGCACAGATACGCAGTATTTT. Protein product: CASSPSQPSTDTQYF.